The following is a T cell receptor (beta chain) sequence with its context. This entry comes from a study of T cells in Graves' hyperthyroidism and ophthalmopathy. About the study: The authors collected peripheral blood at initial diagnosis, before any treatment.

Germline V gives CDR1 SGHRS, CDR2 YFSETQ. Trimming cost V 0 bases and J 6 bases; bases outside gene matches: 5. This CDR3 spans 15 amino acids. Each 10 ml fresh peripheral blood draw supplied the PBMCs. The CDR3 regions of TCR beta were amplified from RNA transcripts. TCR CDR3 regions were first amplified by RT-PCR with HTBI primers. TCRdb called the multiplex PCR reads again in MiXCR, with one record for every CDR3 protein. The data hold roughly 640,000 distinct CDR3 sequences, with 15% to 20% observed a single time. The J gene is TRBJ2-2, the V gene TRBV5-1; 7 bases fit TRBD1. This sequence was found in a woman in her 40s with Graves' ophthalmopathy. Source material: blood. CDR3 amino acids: CASSLEGTAAGELFF. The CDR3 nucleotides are TGCGCCAGCAGCTTGGAGGGGACAGCGGCCGGGGAGCTGTTTTTT.